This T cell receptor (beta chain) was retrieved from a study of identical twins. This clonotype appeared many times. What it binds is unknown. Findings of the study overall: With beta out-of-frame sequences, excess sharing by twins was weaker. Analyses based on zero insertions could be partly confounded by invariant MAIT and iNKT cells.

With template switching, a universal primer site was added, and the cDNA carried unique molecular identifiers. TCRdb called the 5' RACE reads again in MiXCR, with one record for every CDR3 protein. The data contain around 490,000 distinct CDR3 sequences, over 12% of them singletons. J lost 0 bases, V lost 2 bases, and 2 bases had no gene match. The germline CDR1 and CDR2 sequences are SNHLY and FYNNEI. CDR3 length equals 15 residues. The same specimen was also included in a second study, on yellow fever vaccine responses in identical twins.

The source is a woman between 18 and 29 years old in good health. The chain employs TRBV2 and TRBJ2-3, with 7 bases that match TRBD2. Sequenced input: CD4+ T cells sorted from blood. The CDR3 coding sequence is TGTGCCAGCAGTGAACGGGAGGTTAGCACAGATACGCAGTATTTT. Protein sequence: CASSEREVSTDTQYF.